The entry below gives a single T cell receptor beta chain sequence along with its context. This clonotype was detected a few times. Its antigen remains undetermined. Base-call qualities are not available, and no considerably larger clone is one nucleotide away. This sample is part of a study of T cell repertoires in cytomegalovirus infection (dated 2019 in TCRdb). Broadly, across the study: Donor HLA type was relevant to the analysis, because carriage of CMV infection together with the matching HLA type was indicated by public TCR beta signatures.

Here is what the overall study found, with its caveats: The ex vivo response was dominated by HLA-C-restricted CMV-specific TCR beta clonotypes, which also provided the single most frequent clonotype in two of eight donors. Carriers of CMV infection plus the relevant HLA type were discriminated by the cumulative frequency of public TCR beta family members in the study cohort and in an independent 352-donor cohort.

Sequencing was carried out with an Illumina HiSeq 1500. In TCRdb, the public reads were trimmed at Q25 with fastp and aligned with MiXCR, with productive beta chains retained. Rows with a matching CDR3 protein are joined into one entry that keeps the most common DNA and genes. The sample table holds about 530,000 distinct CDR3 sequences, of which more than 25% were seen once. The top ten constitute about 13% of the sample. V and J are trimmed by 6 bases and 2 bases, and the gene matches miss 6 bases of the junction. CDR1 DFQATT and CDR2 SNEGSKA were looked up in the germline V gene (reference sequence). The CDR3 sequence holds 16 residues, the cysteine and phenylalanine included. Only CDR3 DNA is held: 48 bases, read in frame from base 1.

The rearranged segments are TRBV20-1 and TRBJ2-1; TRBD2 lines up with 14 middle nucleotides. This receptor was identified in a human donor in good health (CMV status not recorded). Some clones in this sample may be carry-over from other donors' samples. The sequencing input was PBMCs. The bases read TGCAGTGCGGGGACTAGCGGGAGTCAAGCCTACAATGAGCAGTTCTTC. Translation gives CSAGTSGSQAYNEQFF.